These T cell receptor beta chains were read from a single sample in a study of blood T cell repertoires in COVID-19. Measured with immunoSEQ multiplex PCR; TCRdb has only the in-frame clones, and not every one. The sample lists roughly 330,000 clones, around nine tenths occurring once. Sequenced input: peripheral blood. The receptors shown here come from a woman aged 50 to 65 with active or convalescent COVID-19. CDR3s include the opening cysteine and the closing phenylalanine or tryptophan. The order of the fields is clone size, D gene, V gene, J gene, CDR3 protein, CDR3 DNA. D genes are given only for firm matches. Expanded clones get a size class; other rows say once, few or many, or leave the size out.

>NA|NA|TRBV7-8|TRBJ2-3
CASSPSVSDTQYF
TGTGCCAGCAGCCCTAGTGTTTCCGATACGCAGTATTTT
>NA|NA|TRBV7-2|TRBJ2-1
CASSLSGFYNEQFF
TGTGCCAGCAGCTTATCGGGTTTTTACAATGAGCAGTTCTTC
>once|TRBD2|TRBV9|TRBJ2-3
CASTPLGGGTDTQYF
TGTGCCAGCACCCCCTTGGGGGGGGGAACAGATACGCAGTATTTT
>NA|NA|TRBV7-2|TRBJ2-3
CASSLTGVGTDTQYF
TGTGCCAGCAGCCTAACGGGGGTGGGAACAGATACGCAGTATTTT
>NA|NA|TRBV30|TRBJ2-1
CAWSEGGLSLEQFF
TGTGCCTGGAGTGAAGGGGGTCTAAGTCTTGAGCAGTTCTTC
>NA|TRBD1|TRBV6-5|TRBJ1-4
CASSPGGAGEKLFF
TGTGCCAGCAGTCCAGGGGGCGCGGGTGAAAAACTGTTTTTT
>NA|TRBD1|TRBV10-3|TRBJ1-2
CAISGGQGSVYGYTF
TGTGCCATCAGTGGGGGACAGGGTAGTGTCTATGGCTACACCTTC
>once|NA|TRBV7-3|TRBJ2-1
CASSLAGINEQFF
TGTGCCAGCAGCTTAGCGGGGATAAATGAGCAGTTCTTC
>few|TRBD1|TRBV29-1|TRBJ1-2
CSVGDRLNYGYTF
TGCAGCGTTGGGGACAGACTTAACTATGGCTACACCTTC
>NA|TRBD2|TRBV5-4|TRBJ2-3
CASSSGLAGDTQYF
TGTGCCAGCAGCTCCGGACTAGCGGGAGATACGCAGTATTTT
>once|NA|TRBV5-1|TRBJ1-1
CASRSGDSNTEAFF
TGCGCCAGCAGGTCCGGAGACAGCAACACTGAAGCTTTCTTT
>NA|NA|TRBV7-9|TRBJ1-5
CASSSSDTGQPQHF
TGTGCCAGCAGCTCTTCCGACACCGGTCAGCCCCAGCATTTT
>NA|NA|TRBV14|TRBJ2-5
CASSPRLLGMGETQYF
TGTGCCAGCAGCCCTCGCCTACTAGGAATGGGAGAGACCCAGTACTTC
>NA|NA|TRBV27|TRBJ2-7
CASRELGRNEQYF
TGTGCCAGCAGGGAACTAGGACGTAACGAGCAGTACTTC
>few|TRBD2|TRBV7-2|TRBJ2-1
CASSTTSGGDYNEQFF
TGTGCCAGCAGCACAACTAGCGGGGGGGATTACAATGAGCAGTTCTTC